Shown below are 29 T cell receptor beta chains from a single sample sequenced in a study of blood T cell repertoires in COVID-19. TCRdb's table, derived via immunoSEQ multiplex PCR, lists solely in-frame clones and lacks some. The data hold some 150,000 clones, with around 83% observed a single time. Sequencing used peripheral blood. The receptors stem from a woman aged 55-75 years with acute or convalescent COVID-19.

This clone was counted a single time. This rearrangement joins TRBV18 to TRBJ1-2; a possible D gene is TRBD1 (6 bases). The germline V gene has CDR1 KGHSH and CDR2 LQKENI. V lost 4 bases and J 0 bases, leaving 12 bases between the germline ends. The CDR3 is 15 amino acids. The CDR3 spells CASSLDSLPNYGYTF. For the CDR3, the DNA is TGTGCCAGCTCACTGGACAGCCTCCCTAACTATGGCTACACCTTC.

CDR3 DNA sequence: TGTGCCAGCACCCGGGGGGGTGGAGATTCACCCCTCCACTTT. It specifies CASTRGGGDSPLHF. The chain links TRBV6-5 to TRBJ1-6, with D maybe TRBD1 (5 bases). Germline V gives CDR1 MNHEY, CDR2 SVGAGI. The V end was cut by 7 bases, the J end by 8 bases, with 15 bases between. This CDR3 has 14 residues.

CDR3 sequence: CASSSGAGTGNSPLHF. In DNA, the CDR3 is TGTGCCAGCAGCTCTGGGGCAGGGACTGGTAATTCACCCCTCCACTTT. This rearrangement joins TRBV5-4 to TRBJ1-6; tentatively, D is TRBD1 (5 bases). Germline loops: CDR1 SGHNT, CDR2 YYREEE (reference sequence). The CDR3 has 16 residues. V was trimmed by 3 bases and J by 6 bases, leaving 16 bases between them.

V is TRBV5-1 and J is TRBJ1-1; D remains unclear. V was pared by 0 bases and J by 3 bases, with 6 bases between. The germline V gene has CDR1 SGHRS and CDR2 YFSETQ. This CDR3 spans 13 amino acids. CDR3 residues: CASSLGQDTEAFF. The CDR3 coding sequence is TGCGCCAGCAGCTTGGGGCAGGACACTGAAGCTTTCTTT.

In this sample, this clone turned up a few times. The J gene is TRBJ1-5, the V gene TRBV2, with D tentatively TRBD1 (6 bases). The V gene lost 5 bases and the J gene lost 6 bases, with 14 bases spanning the gap. Germline V gives CDR1 SNHLY, CDR2 FYNNEI. CDR3 length: 14 residues. CDR3 amino acids: CASSMDSRVQPQHF. CDR3 sequence (DNA): TGTGCCAGCAGTATGGACAGTCGGGTTCAGCCCCAGCATTTT.

The chain employs TRBV6-2 or TRBV6-3 and TRBJ2-3; D possibly corresponds to TRBD2 (5 bases). Per germline, CDR1 MNHEY and CDR2 SVGEGT. The V gene lost 5 bases and the J gene lost 2 bases, with 17 bases spanning the gap. The CDR3 contains 16 residues. CDR3 region: CASSPLGLRVTDTQYF. The DNA of the CDR3 is TGTGCCAGCAGTCCCCTTGGTTTGCGGGTCACAGATACGCAGTATTTT.

The CDR3 coding sequence is TGTGCCAGCAGTTCTCGGGGGGACTATGGCTACACCTTC. It is translated as CASSSRGDYGYTF. V is TRBV27 and J is TRBJ1-2, with a tentative D call TRBD1 (5 bases). CDR1 is MNHEY and CDR2 is SMNVEV in the germline V gene (reference sequence). The CDR3 is made up of 13 amino acids. Deletions cut 4 bases from V and 3 bases from J, with 9 bases between.

The chain employs TRBV7-9 and TRBJ1-2, with D perhaps matching TRBD1 (6 bases). The CDR3 spans 14 residues. The V end was cut by 7 bases, the J end by 8 bases, with 20 bases between. CDR1 is SEHNR, CDR2 FQNEAQ, per germline (reference sequence). CDR3 residues: CASTPAQGLWGYTF. The CDR3 DNA reads TGTGCCAGCACCCCCGCTCAGGGGCTCTGGGGCTACACCTTC.

The chain carries TRBV19 and TRBJ1-6; D ambiguous. Germline V gene data show CDR1 as LNHDA and CDR2 as SQIVND (reference sequence). The CDR3 covers 18 residues. Trimming removed 6 bases from V and 2 bases from J, with 20 bases in between. The CDR3 here is CASSDPRALVTYNSPLHF. The CDR3 DNA reads as TGTGCCAGTAGCGACCCGAGGGCTTTAGTAACCTATAATTCACCCCTCCACTTT.

V is TRBV10-2 and J is TRBJ1-1; D not certain. This CDR3 spans 12 amino acids. Germline CDR1 and CDR2: WSHSY and SAAADI. V dropped 6 bases and J dropped 1 base, with 6 bases sitting between them. The CDR3 DNA reads as TGCGCCAGCAGCGCAGGGAACACTGAAGCTTTCTTT. Translating gives CASSAGNTEAFF.

The V and J genes are TRBV2 and TRBJ1-3; 7 bases map to TRBD1. V shed 6 bases and J 4 bases; nucleotides not matched to a gene: 6. Germline-derived CDR1 and CDR2 are SNHLY and FYNNEI. The CDR3 sequence is 14 residues long. CDR3 DNA sequence: TGTGCCAGCAGCCTTGGGGGACAGGGAAACACCATATATTTT. The encoded protein is CASSLGGQGNTIYF.

The chain has TRBV19 and TRBJ1-1; D remains ambiguous. Germline lookup yields CDR1 LNHDA and CDR2 SQIVND (reference sequence). Between the trimmed V and J ends, which lost 2 bases and 0 bases, there was a span of 10 bases. The CDR3 is 15 residues long. The CDR3: CASSIRGGLNTEAFF. CDR3 in DNA: TGTGCCAGTAGTATAAGAGGCGGCTTGAACACTGAAGCTTTCTTT.

V gene TRBV5-1 combines with J gene TRBJ2-7, with 7 bases lining up with TRBD2. CDR3 length equals 12 residues. Germline-derived CDR1 and CDR2 are SGHRS and YFSETQ. J was trimmed by 4 bases and V by 5 bases; bases with no gene match: 3. The CDR3 reads CASSPGGYEQYF. The CDR3 DNA is TGCGCCAGCAGTCCGGGGGGATACGAGCAGTACTTC.

V and J are TRBV7-9 and TRBJ1-2; 7 positions match TRBD1. V was pared by 5 bases and J by 6 bases, with 15 bases of the junction left unmatched. The germline V gene encodes CDR1 SEHNR and CDR2 FQNEAQ (reference sequence). The CDR3 length is 16 residues. The CDR3 loop reads CASSRREGAKIDGYTF. In DNA, the CDR3 is TGTGCCAGCAGCCGCCGTGAGGGGGCGAAGATTGATGGCTACACCTTC.

The chain employs TRBV28 and TRBJ1-1; D is uncertain. Germline CDR1 is MDHEN and CDR2 is SYDVKM. Deletions cut 5 bases from V and 7 bases from J, with 8 bases between. The CDR3 is 11 residues long. The CDR3 protein is CASSEAGEAFF. CDR3 bases: TGTGCCAGCAGTGAGGCTGGTGAAGCTTTCTTT.

As regards this clone: Other DNA sequences in this sample translate to the same CDR3. The chain joins TRBV5-1 to TRBJ1-5; maybe TRBD1 (5 bases). Looked up from germline, CDR1 is SGHRS and CDR2 is YFSETQ. With 0 bases removed from V and 6 bases from J, the gap between germline ends came to 10 bases. CDR3 length: 14 residues. CDR3 DNA: TGCGCCAGCAGCTTGGGGCAGGGAGGTCAGCCCCAGCATTTT. This sequence encodes CASSLGQGGQPQHF.

The V gene is TRBV5-5, the J gene TRBJ1-2; TRBD1 is a possible D gene (5 bases). This CDR3 spans 14 amino acids. Germline values: CDR1 SGHKS, CDR2 YYEKEE (reference sequence). Trimming took 4 bases from V and 3 from J, leaving 13 bases between them. CDR3 DNA sequence: TGTGCCAGCAGCCCATATCGACAGCACTATGGCTACACCTTC. Its translation: CASSPYRQHYGYTF.

This clone has only one observation. The chain recombines TRBV19 with TRBJ1-2; 7 bases line up with TRBD1. The V gene end was trimmed by 6 bases and the J gene end by 3 bases; junction bases not matched to a gene: 4. This CDR3 has 13 residues. Germline V gene lookup returns CDR1 LNHDA and CDR2 SQIVND (reference sequence). CDR3 in amino acids: CASRRQGDYGYTF. The CDR3 coding sequence is TGTGCCAGTAGGAGACAGGGAGACTATGGCTACACCTTC.

The J gene is TRBJ1-2, the V gene TRBV7-9; D is perhaps TRBD1 (5 bases). The length of the CDR3 is 15 residues. Trimming removed 1 base at V and 4 bases at J, with 13 bases between. Germline lookup yields CDR1 SEHNR and CDR2 FQNEAQ (reference sequence). The CDR3 sequence: CASSLDGAPGYGYTF. The CDR3 region has the DNA TGTGCCAGCAGCTTAGATGGGGCGCCGGGCTATGGCTACACCTTC.

This sequence joins TRBV4-2 and TRBJ2-3; 13 bases fit TRBD2. Trimming at V came to 3 bases and at J to 4 bases, leaving 13 bases not matched to a gene. The CDR3 consists of 19 residues. Germline CDR1 and CDR2: LGHNA and YNFKEQ. The CDR3 is CASSQLFRTSGGDSDTQYF. DNA for the CDR3: TGTGCCAGCAGCCAGCTATTCCGGACTAGCGGGGGCGATTCAGATACGCAGTATTTT.

This clone was observed many times. The rearrangement joins TRBV7-9 to TRBJ2-1, with 9 positions matching TRBD2. V dropped 1 base and J dropped 6; count of bases not matched to a gene: 4. The germline V gene encodes CDR1 SEHNR and CDR2 FQNEAQ (reference sequence). The CDR3 consists of 15 residues. The CDR3 sequence: CASSLGSGGINEQFF. CDR3 in DNA: TGTGCCAGCAGCTTAGGTAGCGGGGGAATCAATGAGCAGTTCTTC.

The chain joins TRBV18 to TRBJ2-1, with 10 bases fitting TRBD2. This CDR3 has 14 residues. The germline V gene encodes CDR1 KGHSH and CDR2 LQKENI. V trimming: 8 bases; J trimming: 8 bases; junction bases outside the gene matches: 9. The CDR3 nucleotides read TGTGCCAGCCGTACGAGCGGGGGGGCCTATGAGCAGTTCTTC. As protein: CASRTSGGAYEQFF.

This clone was seen only once. The chain is built from TRBV2 and TRBJ1-5, with TRBD1 as a possible D gene (6 bases). In germline, CDR1 is SNHLY, CDR2 FYNNEI. The CDR3 is 15 residues long. V was cut by 3 bases and J by 3 bases, with 12 bases left in between. CDR3 nucleotide sequence: TGTGCCAGCAGTGAGCAGGGGATCCCCAATCAGCCCCAGCATTTT. The encoded protein is CASSEQGIPNQPQHF.

The chain combines TRBV5-6 with TRBJ2-3, with 9 positions matching TRBD2. V was pared by 4 bases and J by 1 base, with 1 base of the junction left unmatched. CDR3 length: 14 amino acids. Germline V gene sequence: CDR1 SGHDT, CDR2 YYEEEE. The CDR3 DNA sequence: TGTGCCAGCAGCAAGCGGGGGGGCACAGATACGCAGTATTTT. Protein product: CASSKRGGTDTQYF. Complete variable domain (other parts from reference TRBV5-6 and TRBJ2-3): DAGVTQSPTHLIKTRGQQVTLRCSPKSGHDTVSWYQQALGQGPQFIFQYYEEEERQRGNFPDRFSGHQFPNYSSELNVNALLLGDSALYLCASSKRGGTDTQYFGPGTRLTVL.

The rearrangement joins TRBV6-5 to TRBJ1-1; D not certain. The V gene lost 5 bases and the J gene lost 2 bases, with 9 bases spanning the gap. The CDR3 is 13 amino acids. CDR1 and CDR2 from the germline V gene are MNHEY and SVGAGI. CDR3 in DNA: TGTGCCAGCAGTCCCCCCCCTAACACTGAAGCTTTCTTT. As protein: CASSPPPNTEAFF.

V gene TRBV3-1 (or the pseudogene TRBV3-2) combines with J gene TRBJ1-1, with a tentative D call TRBD1 (5 bases). Trimming took 4 bases from V and 1 from J, leaving 13 bases between them. The germline V gene has CDR1 LGHDT and CDR2 YNNKEL (reference sequence). The CDR3 consists of 15 residues. The CDR3 region is CASSPIATGNTEAFF. The CDR3 bases are TGTGCCAGCAGCCCAATCGCTACAGGGAACACTGAAGCTTTCTTT.

This clone occurred many times. The chain recombines TRBV28 with TRBJ2-7; D perhaps matches TRBD2 (5 bases). CDR1 and CDR2 from the germline V gene are MDHEN and SYDVKM. Trimming removed 4 bases from V and 2 bases from J, with 15 bases in between. This CDR3 comprises 15 residues. CDR3 loop: CASSSPSSKAYEQYV. In DNA form, the CDR3 reads TGTGCCAGCAGTTCCCCTAGCAGCAAAGCCTACGAGCAGTACGTC.

This chain joins TRBV2 and TRBJ1-1, with 7 bases lining up with TRBD1. The CDR3 consists of 19 residues. J was trimmed by 4 bases and V by 6 bases; bases with no gene match: 23. In germline, CDR1 is SNHLY, CDR2 FYNNEI. Here the CDR3 reads CASRTLGQVPRSGFTEAFF. The DNA for the CDR3 is TGTGCCAGCAGGACCCTTGGACAGGTGCCAAGGTCGGGTTTCACTGAAGCTTTCTTT.

V is TRBV18 and J is TRBJ1-2, with TRBD1 matching over 12 bases. Per germline, CDR1 KGHSH and CDR2 LQKENI. V lost 3 bases to trimming and J lost 8 bases; unmatched junction nucleotides: 4. This CDR3 region has 14 residues. CDR3 in amino acids: CASSPGTGGDGYTF. CDR3 DNA sequence: TGTGCCAGCTCACCCGGGACAGGGGGCGACGGCTACACCTTC.